The 7 T cell receptor beta chains presented below share a single source sample, sequenced in a study of shared clonotypes between healthy human individuals. CD8 cells regarded as naive lacked CD45RO, were positively chosen for CCR7, and omitted terminally differentiated effector memory CD45RA+ cells. Data came from immunoSEQ multiplex PCR; TCRdb stores just in-frame clones and leaves some out. The sample shows about 820,000 clones, about 92% of them seen only once. The sample consisted of naive CD8+ T cells sorted from blood. The receptors stem from a man aged 30 to 39 in good health.

The gene calls are TRBV7-9 and TRBJ2-2, with 8 bases matching TRBD1. Germline V gives CDR1 SEHNR, CDR2 FQNEAQ (reference sequence). The CDR3 runs 17 residues. V shed 1 base, J shed 2 bases, and the junction held 6 bases outside the gene matches. The CDR3 nucleotides read TGTGCCAGCAGCTTAGTTGCAGGGGGCTACAACACCGGGGAGCTGTTTTTT. This sequence encodes CASSLVAGGYNTGELFF.

This clone showed up just once. The rearrangement uses TRBV25-1 and TRBJ2-5; D is possibly TRBD2 (6 bases). The CDR3 has 15 residues. Germline CDR1 reads MGHDK; CDR2 reads SYGVNS. V lost 2 bases, J lost 3 bases, and 13 bases lay in between. DNA for the CDR3: TGTGCCAGCAGTGAACTAGGTAGGAGGGAAGAGACCCAGTACTTC. Its protein product is CASSELGRREETQYF.

This chain links TRBV21-1 with TRBJ2-4; TRBD2 is the table's D call and was not checked against the DNA. TRBV21-1 is tagged as a pseudogene. The length of the CDR3 is 17 residues. The CDR3 bases are TGTGCCAGCAGCAAAGCGGCGGGTTCCCTAGCCAAAAACATTCAGTACTTC. Amino acid sequence: CASSKAAGSLAKNIQYF.

This chain uses TRBV29-1 with TRBJ2-1; D is unclear. The germline gives CDR1 SQVTM, CDR2 ANQGSEA. Deletions cut 4 bases from V and 8 bases from J, with 12 bases between. CDR3 length equals 12 residues. Here the CDR3 reads CSVVPVDDEQFF. The CDR3 DNA reads TGCAGCGTTGTCCCAGTCGATGATGAGCAGTTCTTC.

The CDR3 nucleotides read TGTGCCAGCAGCCCGGATCTTCAAACCGGGGAGCTGTTTTTT. This sequence encodes CASSPDLQTGELFF. This chain links TRBV5-4 with TRBJ2-2, with D unresolved. The CDR3 sequence is 14 residues long. Trimming took off 4 bases at V and 5 bases at J, with 12 bases between the two ends. The V gene's germline CDR1 is SGHNT and CDR2 YYREEE (reference sequence).

The chain uses TRBV6-6 and TRBJ2-3; D unresolved. Germline V CDR1 and CDR2: MNHNY, SVGAGI (reference sequence). The CDR3 spans 11 residues. V lost 6 bases to trimming and J lost 4 bases, with 5 bases between them. CDR3 coding DNA: TGTGCCAGCAGGAGCCCAGATACGCAGTATTTT. Protein product: CASRSPDTQYF.

The chain is built from TRBV7-9 and TRBJ2-1, with D uncertain. The CDR3 is made up of 13 amino acids. Germline-derived CDR1 and CDR2 are SEHNR and FQNEAQ (reference sequence). Trimming left V 4 bases short and J 1 base short, with 5 bases between. CDR3 coding DNA: TGTGCCAGCAGCTCCACTTCCTACAATGAGCAGTTCTTC. The encoded protein is CASSSTSYNEQFF. The whole variable domain, remainder taken from reference TRBV7-9 and TRBJ2-1, is DTGVSQNPRHKITKRGQNVTFRCDPISEHNRLYWYRQTLGQGPEFLTYFQNEAQLEKSRLLSDRFSAERPKGSFSTLEIQRTEQGDSAMYLCASSSTSYNEQFFGPGTRLTVL.